The clone carrying this T cell receptor (beta chain) was detected only once. The antigen is unknown. The data were produced by immunoSEQ multiplex PCR, yet TCRdb's version contains in-frame clones alone and is incomplete. The sample includes approximately 110,000 clones, approximately 85% of them seen just once. The data originate from a study of T cell responses to AZD1222 COVID-19 vaccine. Study observations and caveats: Dominant CD4 TCR responses targeted spike regions 160-218 and 743-854.

Germline CDR1 and CDR2: SGHDN and FVKESK. The CDR3 is 18 amino acids. V gave up 4 bases and J gave up 0 bases; unmatched junction bases: 9. Sequenced here: peripheral blood, sampled on day 0 of AZD1222 vaccination. The receptor was derived from an adult in good health. This chain connects TRBV14 to TRBJ1-3; TRBD1 agrees at 10 bases. The CDR3 loop is CASSPDRGPKVSGNTIYF. In DNA, the CDR3 is TGTGCCAGCAGCCCCGACAGGGGGCCCAAGGTCTCTGGAAACACCATATATTTT. Together with reference TRBV14 and TRBJ1-3, the CDR3 gives the full variable domain: EAGVTQFPSHSVIEKGQTVTLRCDPISGHDNLYWYRRVMGKEIKFLLHFVKESKQDESGMPNNRFLAERTGGTYSTLKVQPAELEDSGVYFCASSPDRGPKVSGNTIYFGEGSWLTVV.